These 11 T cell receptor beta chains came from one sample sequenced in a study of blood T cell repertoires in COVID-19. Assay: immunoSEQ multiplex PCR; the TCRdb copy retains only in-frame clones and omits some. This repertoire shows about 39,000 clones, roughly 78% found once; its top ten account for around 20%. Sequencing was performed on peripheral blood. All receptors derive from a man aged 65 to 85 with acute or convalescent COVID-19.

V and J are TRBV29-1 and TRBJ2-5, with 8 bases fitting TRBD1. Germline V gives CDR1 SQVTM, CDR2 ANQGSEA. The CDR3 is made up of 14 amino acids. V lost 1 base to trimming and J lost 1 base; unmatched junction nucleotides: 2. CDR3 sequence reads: CSVEGQGLQETQYF. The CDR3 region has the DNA TGCAGCGTTGAAGGACAGGGGCTCCAAGAGACCCAGTACTTC.

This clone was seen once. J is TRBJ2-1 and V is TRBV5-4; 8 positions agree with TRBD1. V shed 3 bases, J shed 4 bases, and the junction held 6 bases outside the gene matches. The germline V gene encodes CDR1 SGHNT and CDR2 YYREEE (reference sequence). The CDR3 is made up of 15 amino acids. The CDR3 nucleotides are TGTGCCAGCAGCTCCGGGACAGGACATTACAATGAGCAGTTCTTC. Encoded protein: CASSSGTGHYNEQFF. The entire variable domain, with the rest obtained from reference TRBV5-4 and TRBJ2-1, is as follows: ETGVTQSPTHLIKTRGQQVTLRCSSQSGHNTVSWYQQALGQGPQFIFQYYREEENGRGNFPPRFSGLQFPNYSSELNVNALELDDSALYLCASSSGTGHYNEQFFGPGTRLTVL.

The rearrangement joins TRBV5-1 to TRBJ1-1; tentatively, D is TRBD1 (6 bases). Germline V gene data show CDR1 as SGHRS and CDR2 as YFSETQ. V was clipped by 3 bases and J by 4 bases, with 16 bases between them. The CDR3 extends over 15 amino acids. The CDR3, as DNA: TGCGCCAGCAGCTCTCAGGGGAGCCCGGCCACTGAAGCTTTCTTT. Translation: CASSSQGSPATEAFF.

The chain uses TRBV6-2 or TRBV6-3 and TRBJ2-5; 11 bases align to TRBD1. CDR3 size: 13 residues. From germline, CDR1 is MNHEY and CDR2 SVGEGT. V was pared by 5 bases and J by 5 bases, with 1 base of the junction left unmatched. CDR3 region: CASSRDRGETQYF. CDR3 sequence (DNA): TGTGCCAGCAGTAGGGACAGGGGGGAGACCCAGTACTTC.

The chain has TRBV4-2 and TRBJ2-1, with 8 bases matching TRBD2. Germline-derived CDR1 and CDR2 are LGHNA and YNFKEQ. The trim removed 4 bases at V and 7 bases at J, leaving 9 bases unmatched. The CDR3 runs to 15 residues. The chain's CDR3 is CASSPGTSGPNEQFF. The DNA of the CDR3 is TGTGCCAGCAGCCCAGGCACTAGCGGTCCTAATGAGCAGTTCTTC.

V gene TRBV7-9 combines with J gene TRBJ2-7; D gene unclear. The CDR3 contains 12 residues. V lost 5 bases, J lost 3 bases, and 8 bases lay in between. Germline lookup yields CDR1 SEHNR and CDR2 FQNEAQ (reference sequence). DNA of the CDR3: TGTGCCAGCAGCATCGACATCTACGAGCAGTACTTC. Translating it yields CASSIDIYEQYF.

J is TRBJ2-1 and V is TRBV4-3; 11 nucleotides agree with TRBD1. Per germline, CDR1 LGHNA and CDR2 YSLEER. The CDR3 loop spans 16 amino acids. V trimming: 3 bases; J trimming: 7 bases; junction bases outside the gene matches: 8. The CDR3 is CASSQLGTGGWNEQFF. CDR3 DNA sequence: TGCGCCAGCAGCCAGCTAGGGACAGGGGGTTGGAATGAGCAGTTCTTC.

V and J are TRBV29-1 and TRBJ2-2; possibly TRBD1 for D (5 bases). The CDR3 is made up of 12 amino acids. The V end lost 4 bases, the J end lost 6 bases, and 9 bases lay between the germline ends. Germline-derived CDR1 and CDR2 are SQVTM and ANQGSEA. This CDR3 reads CSVGDSAGELFF. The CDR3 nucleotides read TGCAGCGTTGGAGACAGTGCCGGGGAGCTGTTTTTT.

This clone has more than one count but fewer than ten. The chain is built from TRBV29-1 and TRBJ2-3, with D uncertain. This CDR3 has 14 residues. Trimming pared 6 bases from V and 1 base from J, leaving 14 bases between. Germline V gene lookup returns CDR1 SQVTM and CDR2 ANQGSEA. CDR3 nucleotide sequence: TGCAGCGTGGCCTTGCAGGCTGGCACAGATACGCAGTATTTT. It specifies CSVALQAGTDTQYF.

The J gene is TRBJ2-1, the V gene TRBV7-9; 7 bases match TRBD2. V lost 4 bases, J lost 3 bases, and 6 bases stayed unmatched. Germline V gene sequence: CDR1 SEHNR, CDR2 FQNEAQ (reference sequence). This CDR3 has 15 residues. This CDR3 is CASSSPSGNYNEQFF. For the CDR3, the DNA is TGTGCCAGCAGCTCCCCTAGCGGTAACTACAATGAGCAGTTCTTC.

CDR3 DNA sequence: TGTGCCAGTAGTATAGGGACTAGCGGGTACGGGGAGCTGTTTTTT. It specifies CASSIGTSGYGELFF. This chain connects TRBV19 to TRBJ2-2, with TRBD2 identical over 11 bases. CDR3 length: 15 residues. Germline CDR1 LNHDA, CDR2 SQIVND (reference sequence). The junction had 2 bases not matched to a gene; V was cut back by 1 base and J by 7 bases.